This passage covers 31 T cell receptor beta chains from one sample sequenced in a study of blood T cells in healthy people across ages. PCR was performed a second time for about 7 to 11 cycles using a sample-barcoded 5' primer and a J-beta primer mix. TCRdb ran MiXCR on the 5' RACE reads and lists one entry per CDR3 protein. The data show over 700,000 distinct CDR3 sequences, with approximately 55% seen just once and about two fifths held by the top ten. The material sequenced was blood. The receptors originated from an elderly man in good health.

The chain has TRBV15 and TRBJ2-6; 8 nucleotides align to TRBD1. This CDR3 comprises 17 residues. Looked up from germline, CDR1 is LNHNV and CDR2 is YYDKDF (reference sequence). V dropped 1 base and J dropped 4; count of bases not matched to a gene: 6. The CDR3 loop reads CATSRAVRGHGANVLTF. The CDR3, as DNA: TGTGCCACCAGCAGAGCGGTCAGGGGGCACGGGGCCAACGTCCTGACTTTC.

This sequence joins TRBV12-3 or TRBV12-4 and TRBJ2-2, with TRBD1 identical over 10 bases. Trimming took 6 bases from V and 1 from J; bases not matched to a gene: 2. The CDR3 runs to 15 residues. CDR3 sequence reads: CASRDRGLNTGELFF. CDR3 bases: TGTGCCAGCAGGGACAGGGGGTTGAACACCGGGGAGCTGTTTTTT.

The rearrangement uses TRBV6-1 and TRBJ2-7, with 7 bases that match TRBD1. The CDR3 totals 15 residues. J lost 0 bases, V lost 6 bases, and 8 bases had no gene match. Germline assignment: CDR1 MNHNS and CDR2 SASEGT. The CDR3 here is CASRRPGQSSYEQYF. The CDR3 bases are TGTGCCAGCAGGAGACCGGGACAGTCCTCCTACGAGCAGTACTTC.

The rearrangement joins TRBV5-1 to TRBJ2-5; TRBD2 is a possible D gene (6 bases). Germline CDR1 is SGHRS and CDR2 is YFSETQ. V gave up 4 bases and J gave up 1 base, with 17 bases separating them. This CDR3 contains 16 residues. The CDR3 DNA sequence: TGCGCCAGCAGCGGGCGGTCTAGCGTCTTCCAAGAGACCCAGTACTTC. Amino acid sequence: CASSGRSSVFQETQYF.

This chain joins TRBV20-1 and TRBJ2-5; D is uncertain. Germline CDR1 and CDR2: DFQATT and SNEGSKA (reference sequence). This CDR3 spans 14 amino acids. Trimming cost V 1 base and J 4 bases, with 13 bases left between them. CDR3 bases: TGCAGTGCTAGAGCGGGCCAGTGGAGAGAGACCCAGTACTTC. Amino acid sequence: CSARAGQWRETQYF.

The CDR3 region has the DNA TGTGCCAGCTCACCAGGGTCGGCAGGGCGAACAGATACGCAGTATTTT. Its translation: CASSPGSAGRTDTQYF. The chain combines TRBV18 with TRBJ2-3; D possibly corresponds to TRBD1 (5 bases). CDR3 size: 16 residues. From germline, CDR1 is KGHSH and CDR2 LQKENI. Trimming cost V 2 bases and J 3 bases, with 15 bases left between them.

V is TRBV20-1 and J is TRBJ2-3, with D possibly TRBD1 on 6 matching bases. V dropped 0 bases and J dropped 3 bases, with 16 bases sitting between them. Germline-derived CDR1 and CDR2 are DFQATT and SNEGSKA (reference sequence). This CDR3 has 16 amino acids. CDR3: CSARDLLTGLTDTQYF. The CDR3 nucleotides are TGCAGTGCTAGAGATCTACTAACAGGGTTGACAGATACGCAGTATTTT.

About this clonotype itself: Compared with germline, one end of the junction differs, possibly owing to a read error. The chain combines TRBV6-5 with TRBJ2-7, with a possible D match to TRBD1 (5 bases). The CDR3 is made up of 14 amino acids. CDR1 and CDR2 from the germline V gene are MNHEY and SVGAGI. CDR3 in DNA: TGTGCCAGCAGTGAACGAGACAGCTCCTACGAGCGGTACTTC. Protein product: CASSERDSSYERYF.

This sequence joins TRBV12-3 or TRBV12-4 and TRBJ2-1, with 8 bases aligning to TRBD1. The DNA end is a closer match to TRBJ2-7, so the J assignment may be wrong. This CDR3 comprises 14 residues. CDR3 sequence reads: CASSLDRGYNEQYF. As DNA, the CDR3 is TGTGCCAGCAGTTTAGACAGGGGGTACAATGAGCAGTACTTC.

A few counts support this clonotype. The V and J genes are TRBV18 and TRBJ2-3; 14 bases agree with TRBD2. The ends lost 3 bases at V and 2 bases at J; junction bases unmatched: 7. CDR1 KGHSH and CDR2 LQKENI come from the germline V gene. The CDR3 is 18 residues long. In DNA, the CDR3 is TGTGCCAGCTCACCCCAGGGACTAGCGGGAGCTCCCACAGATACGCAGTATTTT. Translation: CASSPQGLAGAPTDTQYF.

As to this clonotype: Compared with germline, one end of the junction differs, possibly owing to a read error. The chain couples TRBV4-1 to TRBJ2-1, with 8 positions matching TRBD2. The CDR3 is 15 residues long. Germline lookup yields CDR1 MGHRA and CDR2 YSYEKL. Here the CDR3 reads CASSQPGLGYNVQFF. CDR3 coding DNA: TGCGCCAGCAGCCAACCGGGACTAGGCTACAATGTGCAGTTCTTC.

This clonotype was picked up a small number of times. The J gene is TRBJ2-1, the V gene TRBV20-1; D is perhaps TRBD1 or TRBD2 (5 bases each). The CDR3 is 15 residues long. CDR1 and CDR2 (germline): DFQATT, SNEGSKA (reference sequence). V was clipped by 7 bases and J by 0 bases, with 16 bases between them. CDR3 loop: CSVASGGSSYNEQFF. CDR3 coding DNA: TGCAGTGTCGCGTCTGGGGGAAGCTCCTACAATGAGCAGTTCTTC.

This clonotype showed up just once. The rearrangement joins TRBV4-2 to TRBJ2-3; 11 nucleotides agree with TRBD2. This CDR3 has 17 residues. V was pared by 2 bases and J by 3 bases, with 7 bases of the junction left unmatched. The V gene's germline CDR1 is LGHNA and CDR2 YNFKEQ. CDR3: CASSQNSGRAGTDTQYF. CDR3 sequence (DNA): TGTGCCAGCAGCCAAAATAGCGGGAGGGCCGGTACAGATACGCAGTATTTT.

Only one count was recorded for this clonotype. This chain links TRBV20-1 with TRBJ1-4; D may be TRBD1 (6 bases). The CDR3 extends over 13 amino acids. Trimming took off 5 bases at V and 8 bases at J, with 15 bases between the two ends. Germline-derived CDR1 and CDR2 are DFQATT and SNEGSKA (reference sequence). CDR3 region: CSAGLQGWEKLFF. In nucleotides, the CDR3 is TGCAGTGCTGGACTCCAGGGGTGGGAAAAACTGTTTTTT.

The chain is built from TRBV6-2 or TRBV6-3 and TRBJ2-1, with 12 bases lining up with TRBD2. The CDR3 length is 14 residues. The J segment lost 7 bases and the V segment lost 6 bases, leaving 4 bases of the junction unmatched. CDR1 is MNHEY and CDR2 is SVGEGT in the germline V gene. CDR3 loop: CASRTSGGGNEQFF. The CDR3 DNA follows: TGTGCCAGCAGGACTAGCGGGGGAGGGAATGAGCAGTTCTTC.

The chain carries TRBV3-1 and TRBJ1-1, with unresolved D. In germline, CDR1 is LGHDT, CDR2 YNNKEL (reference sequence). Trimming took 4 bases from V and 1 from J, leaving 7 bases between them. CDR3 length: 13 residues. The chain's CDR3 is CASSRLENTEAFF. Written as DNA, the CDR3 is TGTGCCAGCAGCCGCCTCGAGAACACTGAAGCTTTCTTT.

The V call is TRBV7-2, the J call TRBJ2-7; weak D call: TRBD2 (6 bases). The CDR3 extends over 14 amino acids. Germline V gene data show CDR1 as SGHTA and CDR2 as FQGNSA. Trimming stripped 2 bases from V and 2 bases from J, with 10 bases between. This chain's CDR3 is CASSLRGTPYEQYF. Written as DNA, the CDR3 is TGTGCCAGCAGCTTACGCGGGACCCCCTACGAGCAGTACTTC.

This clonotype was recorded at least ten times. The genes are TRBV29-1 and TRBJ2-5, with 7 bases that match TRBD1. The CDR3 contains 12 residues. Germline CDR1 and CDR2: SQVTM and ANQGSEA. With V trimmed by 7 bases and J by 5 bases, 7 bases remained unmatched. As DNA, the CDR3 is TGCAGCGCCCACAGGGGCAAGGAGACCCAGTACTTC. This sequence encodes CSAHRGKETQYF.

This chain's CDR3 is CRAQLAGSSYNEQFF. CDR3 coding DNA: TGCAGAGCCCAACTAGCGGGGAGCTCCTACAATGAGCAGTTCTTC. The chain couples TRBV20-1 to TRBJ2-1; 10 positions agree with TRBD2. CDR1 and CDR2 (germline): DFQATT, SNEGSKA (reference sequence). The CDR3 is made up of 15 amino acids.

V and J are TRBV18 and TRBJ2-1, with 10 bases fitting TRBD2. The CDR3 runs 17 residues. The trim removed 6 bases at V and 4 bases at J, leaving 12 bases unmatched. Per germline, CDR1 KGHSH and CDR2 LQKENI. The DNA for the CDR3 is TGTGCCAGCTCCCGTGACACCGGGACTAGCGTTTACAATGAGCAGTTCTTC. Translated, it gives CASSRDTGTSVYNEQFF.

The V call is TRBV29-1, the J call TRBJ1-3; 7 bases align to TRBD1. Germline values: CDR1 SQVTM, CDR2 ANQGSEA. The J segment lost 3 bases and the V segment lost 5 bases, leaving 4 bases of the junction unmatched. The CDR3 length is 13 residues. This CDR3 is CSVITGVGNTIYF. DNA of the CDR3: TGCAGCGTTATAACAGGGGTTGGAAACACCATATATTTT.

This clonotype was seen a single time. This chain joins TRBV5-1 and TRBJ1-1; D gene unclear. V lost 4 bases and J 4 bases, leaving 17 bases between the germline ends. From germline, CDR1 is SGHRS and CDR2 YFSETQ. CDR3 length: 15 amino acids. CDR3 sequence reads: CASSPAPTLGTEAFF. The CDR3 coding sequence is TGCGCCAGCAGCCCCGCCCCAACTTTGGGCACTGAAGCTTTCTTT.

The rearrangement joins TRBV15 to TRBJ2-3; 8 nucleotides line up with TRBD2. Germline CDR1 and CDR2: LNHNV and YYDKDF (reference sequence). With V trimmed by 2 bases and J by 7 bases, 14 bases remained unmatched. There are 17 residues in the CDR3. This chain's CDR3 is CATSRPQGRAGENTQYF. DNA for the CDR3: TGTGCCACCAGCAGACCGCAGGGACGAGCGGGAGAGAATACGCAGTATTTT.

The chain recombines TRBV5-1 with TRBJ2-7, with TRBD2 identical over 14 bases. The CDR3 is 20 amino acids. J lost 2 bases, V lost 3 bases, and 16 bases had no gene match. Germline V lookup: CDR1 SGHRS, CDR2 YFSETQ. This chain's CDR3 is CASSSDTGLAGVRPTYEQYF. CDR3 sequence (DNA): TGCGCCAGCAGCTCCGACACGGGACTAGCGGGAGTTAGGCCAACCTACGAGCAGTACTTC.

This clonotype was found a few times. This sequence joins TRBV25-1 and TRBJ2-1, with D possibly being TRBD2 (6 bases). The CDR3 has 16 amino acids. V lost 0 bases, J lost 4 bases, and 13 bases lay in between. CDR1 is MGHDK, CDR2 SYGVNS, per germline. CDR3 in DNA: TGTGCCAGCAGTGAATATCGGGGGACTGTATACAATGAGCAGTTCTTC. Its translation: CASSEYRGTVYNEQFF.

The genes are TRBV24-1 and TRBJ2-1; 8 nucleotides align to TRBD2. The germline CDR1 and CDR2 sequences are KGHDR and SFDVKD. The CDR3 has 19 amino acids. The ends lost 0 bases at V and 0 bases at J; junction bases unmatched: 9. CDR3 in DNA: TGTGCCACCAGTGATTTGGCGGCTAGCGGGTCTCCCTCCTACAATGAGCAGTTCTTC. Its translation is CATSDLAASGSPSYNEQFF.

The chain joins TRBV5-4 to TRBJ2-7; 7 bases agree with TRBD2. The V gene end was trimmed by 4 bases and the J gene end by 1 base; junction bases not matched to a gene: 11. The germline gives CDR1 SGHNT, CDR2 YYREEE (reference sequence). CDR3 length: 16 amino acids. The CDR3 here is CASSPRLARTSYEQYF. CDR3 DNA: TGTGCCAGCAGCCCCCGACTAGCAAGAACGTCCTACGAGCAGTACTTC.

V gene TRBV3-1 combines with J gene TRBJ1-6; D is perhaps TRBD1 (6 bases). Trimming took off 7 bases at V and 6 bases at J, with 13 bases between the two ends. The length of the CDR3 is 14 residues. The germline V gene has CDR1 LGHDT and CDR2 YNNKEL (reference sequence). This CDR3 reads CASNPGQFNSPLHF. DNA for the CDR3: TGTGCCAGCAACCCCGGACAGTTTAATTCACCCCTCCACTTT.

This chain joins TRBV5-1 and TRBJ2-4; D perhaps matches TRBD1 (6 bases). The CDR3 covers 15 residues. Germline CDR1 and CDR2: SGHRS and YFSETQ. The V end was cut by 2 bases, the J end by 1 base, with 10 bases between. The CDR3 loop reads CASSLSDRAKNIQYF. The DNA of the CDR3 is TGCGCCAGCAGCTTATCCGACAGGGCCAAAAACATTCAGTACTTC. The complete variable domain, with remaining parts taken from reference TRBV5-1 and TRBJ2-4, reads KAGVTQTPRYLIKTRGQQVTLSCSPISGHRSVSWYQQTPGQGLQFLFEYFSETQRNKGNFPGRFSGRQFSNSRSEMNVSTLELGDSALYLCASSLSDRAKNIQYFGAGTRLSVL.

The chain carries TRBV7-9 and TRBJ2-1; 14 nucleotides align to TRBD2. There are 18 residues in the CDR3. CDR1 and CDR2 (germline): SEHNR, FQNEAQ (reference sequence). With 1 base clipped from V and 4 bases from J, the junction kept 6 bases outside the gene matches. The DNA for the CDR3 is TGTGCCAGCAGCTTAGGAGGACTAGCGGGAGGCTCATACAATGAGCAGTTCTTC. This codes for CASSLGGLAGGSYNEQFF. The full variable domain, rest sourced from reference TRBV7-9 and TRBJ2-1, is DTGVSQNPRHKITKRGQNVTFRCDPISEHNRLYWYRQTLGQGPEFLTYFQNEAQLEKSRLLSDRFSAERPKGSFSTLEIQRTEQGDSAMYLCASSLGGLAGGSYNEQFFGPGTRLTVL.

This chain joins TRBV20-1 and TRBJ2-1; TRBD2 matches 8 bases. The J segment lost 7 bases and the V segment lost 3 bases, leaving 17 bases of the junction unmatched. The V gene's germline CDR1 is DFQATT and CDR2 SNEGSKA (reference sequence). The CDR3 spans 17 residues. The CDR3 spells CSARDPSSGRNGNEQFF. Here the CDR3 DNA reads TGCAGTGCTAGGGACCCCTCGAGCGGGAGAAATGGGAATGAGCAGTTCTTC.